A single sample is the source of the 3 T cell receptor beta chains below, sequenced in a study of CD8+CD57+ T cells in acquired aplastic anemia. The template for TCR beta VDJ and CDR3 sequence profiling was genomic DNA. TCRdb ran MiXCR on the reads and lists one entry per CDR3 protein. Of some 160,000 distinct CDR3 sequences in the sample, about 45% were seen once. In patients chosen for sequencing, flow cytometry had shown CD8+CD57+ cell expansion. The sample comprised sorted CD4+, CD8+, or CD8+CD57+ T cells (not recorded which) from PBMCs. Receptors originate from a human donor with aplastic anemia.

The V gene is TRBV15, the J gene TRBJ2-3; D possibly corresponds to TRBD2 (6 bases). From germline, CDR1 is LNHNV and CDR2 YYDKDF (reference sequence). Trimming pared 1 base from V and 4 bases from J, leaving 21 bases between. The CDR3 totals 18 residues. DNA for the CDR3: TGTGCCACCAGCAGAGGAACGAAAGGTCTCGGGAGTGCAGATACGCAGTATTTT. Translation: CATSRGTKGLGSADTQYF.

This chain joins TRBV7-3 and TRBJ2-7; D unclear. CDR3 size: 13 residues. CDR1 is SGHTA, CDR2 FQGTGA, per germline. V was cut by 5 bases and J by 3 bases, with 11 bases left in between. CDR3 residues: CASSQGPDYEQYF. The CDR3 DNA follows: TGTGCCAGCAGCCAAGGGCCTGACTACGAGCAGTACTTC. Variable domain in full (rest from reference TRBV7-3 and TRBJ2-7): GAGVSQTPSNKVTEKGKYVELRCDPISGHTALYWYRQSLGQGPEFLIYFQGTGAADDSGLPNDRFFAVRPEGSVSTLKIQRTERGDSAVYLCASSQGPDYEQYFGPGTRLTVT.

J is TRBJ1-2 and V is TRBV10-3; D may be TRBD1 (5 bases). The CDR3 runs 15 residues. CDR1 and CDR2 from the germline V gene are ENHRY and SYGVKD. Trimming cost V 4 bases and J 5 bases, with 17 bases left between them. The CDR3 DNA sequence: TGTGCCATCAGTGGGGGACGGGGAGGGGATTATGGCTACACCTTC. This encodes CAISGGRGGDYGYTF.